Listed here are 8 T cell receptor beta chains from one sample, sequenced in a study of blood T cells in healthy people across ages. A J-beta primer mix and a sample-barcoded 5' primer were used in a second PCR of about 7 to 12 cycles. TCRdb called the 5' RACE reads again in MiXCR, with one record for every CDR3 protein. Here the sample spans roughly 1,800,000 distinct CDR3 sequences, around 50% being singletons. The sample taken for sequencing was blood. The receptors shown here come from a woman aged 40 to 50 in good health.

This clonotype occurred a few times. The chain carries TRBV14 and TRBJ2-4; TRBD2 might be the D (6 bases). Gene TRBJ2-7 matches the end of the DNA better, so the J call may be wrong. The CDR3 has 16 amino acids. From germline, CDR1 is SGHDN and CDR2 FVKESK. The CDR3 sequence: CASSTFGTAIFNEQYF. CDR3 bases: TGTGCCAGCAGCACGTTCGGGACTGCTATTTTCAACGAGCAGTACTTC.

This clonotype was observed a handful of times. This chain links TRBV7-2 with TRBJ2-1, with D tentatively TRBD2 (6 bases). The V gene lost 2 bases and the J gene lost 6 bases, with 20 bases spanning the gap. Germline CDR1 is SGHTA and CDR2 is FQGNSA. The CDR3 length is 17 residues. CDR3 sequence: CASSLSRLARDSNEQFF. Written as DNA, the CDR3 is TGTGCCAGCAGCTTAAGTCGCCTAGCGAGAGATTCCAATGAGCAGTTCTTC.

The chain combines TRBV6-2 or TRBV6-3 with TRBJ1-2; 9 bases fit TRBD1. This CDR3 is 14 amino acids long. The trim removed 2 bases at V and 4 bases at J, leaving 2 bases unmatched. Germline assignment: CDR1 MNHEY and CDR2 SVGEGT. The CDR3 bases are TGTGCCAGCAGTTACACGGGACAGGGCTATGGCTACACCTTC. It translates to CASSYTGQGYGYTF.

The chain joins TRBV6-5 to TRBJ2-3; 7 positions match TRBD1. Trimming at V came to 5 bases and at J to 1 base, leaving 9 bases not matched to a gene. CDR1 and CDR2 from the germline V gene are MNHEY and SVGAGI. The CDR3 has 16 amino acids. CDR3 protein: CASSPLGQAGTDTQYF. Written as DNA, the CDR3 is TGTGCCAGCAGTCCACTTGGACAGGCAGGCACAGATACGCAGTATTTT.

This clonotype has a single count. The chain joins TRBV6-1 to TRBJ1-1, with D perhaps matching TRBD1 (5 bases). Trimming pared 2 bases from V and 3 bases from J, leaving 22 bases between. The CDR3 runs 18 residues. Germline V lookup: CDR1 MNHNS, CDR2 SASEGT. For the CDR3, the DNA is TGTGCCAGCAGTGAAAGGGGCACCGGCTTGGTTCGGGACACTGAAGCTTTCTTT. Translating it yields CASSERGTGLVRDTEAFF.

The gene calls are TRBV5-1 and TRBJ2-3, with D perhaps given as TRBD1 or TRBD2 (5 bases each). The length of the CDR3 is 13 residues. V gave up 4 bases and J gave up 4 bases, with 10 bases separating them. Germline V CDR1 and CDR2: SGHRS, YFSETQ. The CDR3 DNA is TGCGCCAGCAGCCGGGGACCATCAGATACGCAGTATTTT. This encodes CASSRGPSDTQYF.

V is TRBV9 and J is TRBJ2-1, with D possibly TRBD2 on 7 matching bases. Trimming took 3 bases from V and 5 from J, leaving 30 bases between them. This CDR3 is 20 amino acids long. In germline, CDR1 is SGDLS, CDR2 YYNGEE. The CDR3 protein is CASSAPGLITTEGGHNEQFF. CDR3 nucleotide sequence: TGTGCCAGCAGCGCCCCGGGACTTATAACTACCGAGGGGGGGCACAATGAGCAGTTCTTC.

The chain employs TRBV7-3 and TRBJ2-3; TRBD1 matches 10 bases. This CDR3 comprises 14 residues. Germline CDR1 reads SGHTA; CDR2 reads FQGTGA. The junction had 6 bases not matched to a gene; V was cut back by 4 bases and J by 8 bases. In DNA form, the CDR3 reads TGTGCCAGCAGCTCAGACAGGGGGCCAGGTACGCAGTATTTT. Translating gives CASSSDRGPGTQYF.